This T cell receptor (beta chain) was recovered during a study of T cells after yellow fever vaccination. One entry per CDR3 protein, called by TCRdb with MiXCR from the 5' RACE reads. The table records around 88,000 distinct CDR3 sequences, 10% to 15% of them present only once. The J segment lost 4 bases and the V segment lost 3 bases, leaving 9 bases of the junction unmatched. The germline V gene has CDR1 MNHEY and CDR2 SMNVEV (reference sequence). This CDR3 spans 15 amino acids. The J gene is TRBJ2-7, the V gene TRBV27; 7 bases fit TRBD1. The sequenced sample was CD8+ T cells not binding an NS4B(214-222) dextramer, sorted from PBMCs, obtained approximately 22 days after the first yellow fever vaccination. The TCR was taken from a young man who received the YFV17D yellow fever vaccine. The CDR3 DNA reads TGTGCCAGCAGTTTCGGGGACAGCGTAGCTTACGAGCAGTACTTC. Translated, it gives CASSFGDSVAYEQYF.